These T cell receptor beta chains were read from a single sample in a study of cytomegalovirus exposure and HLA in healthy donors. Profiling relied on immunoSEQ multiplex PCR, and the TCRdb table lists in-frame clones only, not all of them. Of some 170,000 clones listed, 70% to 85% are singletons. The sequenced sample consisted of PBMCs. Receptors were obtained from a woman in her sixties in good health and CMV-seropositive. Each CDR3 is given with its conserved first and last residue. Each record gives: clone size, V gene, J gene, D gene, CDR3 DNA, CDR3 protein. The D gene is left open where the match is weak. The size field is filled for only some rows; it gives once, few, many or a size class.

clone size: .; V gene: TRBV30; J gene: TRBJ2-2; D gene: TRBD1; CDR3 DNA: TGTGCCTGGAGGTCGCAGGGGGCAACCGGGGAGCTGTTTTTT; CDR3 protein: CAWRSQGATGELFF
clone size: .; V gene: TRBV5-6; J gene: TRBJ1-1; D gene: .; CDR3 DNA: TGTGCCAGCAGCTTGCCCGTCGGTGAAGCTTTCTTT; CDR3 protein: CASSLPVGEAFF
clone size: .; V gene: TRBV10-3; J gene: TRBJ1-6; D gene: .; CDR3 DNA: TGTGCCATCACCAGCTCCTATAATTCACCCCTCCACTTT; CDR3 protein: CAITSSYNSPLHF
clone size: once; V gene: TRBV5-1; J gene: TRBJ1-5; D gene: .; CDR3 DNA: TGCGCCAGCAGCTTAGGCAGCGGGGATCAGCCCCAGCATTTT; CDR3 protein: CASSLGSGDQPQHF
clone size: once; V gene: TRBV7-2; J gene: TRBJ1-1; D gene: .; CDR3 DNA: TGTGCCAGCAGCTACTCGGGGGGCACTGAAGCTTTCTTT; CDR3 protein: CASSYSGGTEAFF
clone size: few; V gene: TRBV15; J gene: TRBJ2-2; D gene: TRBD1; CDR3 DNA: TGTGCCACCAGCAGAACCTTGGACAGGGGGAGTCCCGGGGAGCTGTTTTTT; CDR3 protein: CATSRTLDRGSPGELFF
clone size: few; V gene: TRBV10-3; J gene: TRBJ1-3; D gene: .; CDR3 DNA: TGTGCCATCAGTGAAGGGGGGGCTGGAAACACCATATATTTT; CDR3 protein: CAISEGGAGNTIYF
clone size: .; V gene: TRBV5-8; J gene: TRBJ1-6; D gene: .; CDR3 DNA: TGTGCCAGCACCAAAGACAGTTATAATTCACCCCTCCACTTT; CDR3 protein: CASTKDSYNSPLHF
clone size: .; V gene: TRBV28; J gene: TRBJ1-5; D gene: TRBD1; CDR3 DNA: TGTGCCAGCAGGCATCCGGGACAGACGCCCCAGCCCCAGCATTTT; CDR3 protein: CASRHPGQTPQPQHF
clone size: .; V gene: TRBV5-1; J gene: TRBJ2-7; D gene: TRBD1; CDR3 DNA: TGCGCCAGCAGCCCCGATGACTACCCGACAGGGACCTACGAGCAGTACTTC; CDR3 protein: CASSPDDYPTGTYEQYF
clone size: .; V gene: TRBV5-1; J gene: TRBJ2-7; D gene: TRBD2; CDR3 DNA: TGCGCCAGCAGCTTGGATGGCGGGGGGATTTACGAGCAGTACTTC; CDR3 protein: CASSLDGGGIYEQYF
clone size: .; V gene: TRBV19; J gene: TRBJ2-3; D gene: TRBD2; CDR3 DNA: TGTGCCAGTAGTATAGATCTCGTGACTAGCCTAGGCACAGATACGCAGTATTTT; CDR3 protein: CASSIDLVTSLGTDTQYF
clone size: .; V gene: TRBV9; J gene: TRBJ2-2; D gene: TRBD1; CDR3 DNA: TGTGCCAGCAGCTCGCGACAGGGCGGGACCGGGGAGCTGTTTTTT; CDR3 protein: CASSSRQGGTGELFF
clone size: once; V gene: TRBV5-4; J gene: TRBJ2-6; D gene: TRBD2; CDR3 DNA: TGTGCCAGCAGCTTGGGACTAGCGGGGGGTCCTCTCTCTGGGGCCAACGTCCTGACTTTC; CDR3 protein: CASSLGLAGGPLSGANVLTF
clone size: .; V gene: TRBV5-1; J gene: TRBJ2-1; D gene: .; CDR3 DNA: TGCGCCAGCAGCTATGAGGGGACTTCCACCCGTCAGGAGCAGTTCTTC; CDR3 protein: CASSYEGTSTRQEQFF
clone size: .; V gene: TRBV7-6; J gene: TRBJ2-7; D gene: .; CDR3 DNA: TGTGCCAGCAGCCAGGGCCCAAGCTCCTACGAGCAGTACTTC; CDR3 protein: CASSQGPSSYEQYF
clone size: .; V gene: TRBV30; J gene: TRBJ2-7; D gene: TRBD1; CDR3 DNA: TGTGCCTCAAAATCCGGGACAGGGTCCGAGCAGTACTTC; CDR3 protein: CASKSGTGSEQYF
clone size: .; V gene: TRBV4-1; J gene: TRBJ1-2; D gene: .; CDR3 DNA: TGCGCCAGCAGCCAAGTTCAGGGAGGTGACTATGGCTACACCTTC; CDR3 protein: CASSQVQGGDYGYTF
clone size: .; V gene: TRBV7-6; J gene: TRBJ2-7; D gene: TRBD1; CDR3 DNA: TGTGCCAGCAGCCCGGGACAGGGAAGCTCCTACGAGCAGTACTTC; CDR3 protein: CASSPGQGSSYEQYF
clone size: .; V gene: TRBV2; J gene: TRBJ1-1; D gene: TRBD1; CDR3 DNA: TGTGCCAGCTTCCGGGACAGGGACACTGAAGCTTTCTTT; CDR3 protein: CASFRDRDTEAFF
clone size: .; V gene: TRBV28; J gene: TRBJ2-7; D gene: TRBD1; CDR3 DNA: TGTGCCAGCAGTGTGGGACAGTTAAGCTCCTACGAGCAGTACTTC; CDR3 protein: CASSVGQLSSYEQYF
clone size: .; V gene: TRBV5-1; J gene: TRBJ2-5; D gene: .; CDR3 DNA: TGCGCCAGCAGAACAGAGATATCCTTCCAGGGGCAGTACTTC; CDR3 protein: CASRTEISFQGQYF
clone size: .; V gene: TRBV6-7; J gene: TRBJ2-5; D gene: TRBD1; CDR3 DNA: TGTGCCAGCAGTCGAGGGACAGTGACCTACCAAGAGACCCAGTACTTC; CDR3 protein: CASSRGTVTYQETQYF
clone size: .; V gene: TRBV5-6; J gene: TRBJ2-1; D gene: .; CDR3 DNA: TGTGCCAGCAGCTTGCAACGGTACAATGAGCAGTTCTTC; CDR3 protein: CASSLQRYNEQFF
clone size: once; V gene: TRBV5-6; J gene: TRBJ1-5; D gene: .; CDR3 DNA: TGTGCCAGCAGCCCTGGGTGGAGGGGCAATCAGCCCCAGCATTTT; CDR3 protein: CASSPGWRGNQPQHF
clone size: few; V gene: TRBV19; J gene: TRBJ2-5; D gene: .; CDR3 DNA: TGTGCCAGTACCGCCAGGGCCGGAGGGGCCCAGTACTTC; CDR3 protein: CASTARAGGAQYF
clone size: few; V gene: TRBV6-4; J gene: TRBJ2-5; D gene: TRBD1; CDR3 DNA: TGTGCCAGCAGTGCCACATTTGACAGGGCGACGACCCAGTACTTC; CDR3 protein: CASSATFDRATTQYF
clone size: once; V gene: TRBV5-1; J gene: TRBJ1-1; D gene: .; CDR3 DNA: TGCGCCAGCAGGGAGATGAGTATGAACACTGAAGCTTTCTTT; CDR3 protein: CASREMSMNTEAFF
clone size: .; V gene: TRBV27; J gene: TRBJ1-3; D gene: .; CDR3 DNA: TGTGCCAGCTCGAGAGGGTCGAAAAACACCATATATTTT; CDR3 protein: CASSRGSKNTIYF
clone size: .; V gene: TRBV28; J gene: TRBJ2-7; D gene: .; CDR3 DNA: TGTGCCAGCAGTTCGACTAGGTACTACGAGCAGTACTTC; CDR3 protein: CASSSTRYYEQYF
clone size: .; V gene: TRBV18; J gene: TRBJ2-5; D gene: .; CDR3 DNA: TGTGCCAGCTCACCGCCGGGGAAAAGGGAGACCCAGTACTTC; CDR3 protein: CASSPPGKRETQYF
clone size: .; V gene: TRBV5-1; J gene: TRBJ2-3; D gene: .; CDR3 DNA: TGCGCCAGCAGCTTGGGGGCGCGCAGAGGGTGGGATACGCAGTATTTT; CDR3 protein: CASSLGARRGWDTQYF
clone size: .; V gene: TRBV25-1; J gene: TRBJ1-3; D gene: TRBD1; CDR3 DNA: TGTGCCAGCAGTGTTTCGGCCGGGACAGGGCTCTCTGGAAACACCATATATTTT; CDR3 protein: CASSVSAGTGLSGNTIYF
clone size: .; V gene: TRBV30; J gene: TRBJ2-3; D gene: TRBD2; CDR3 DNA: TGTGCCTGGAGTGTACGGCCAGCGGGAGGAGATCAGGCAGATACGCAGTATTTT; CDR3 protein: CAWSVRPAGGDQADTQYF
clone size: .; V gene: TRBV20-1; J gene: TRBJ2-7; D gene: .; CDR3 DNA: TGCAGTGCTAAGCGGGTCTACGCCTACTTC; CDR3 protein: CSAKRVYAYF
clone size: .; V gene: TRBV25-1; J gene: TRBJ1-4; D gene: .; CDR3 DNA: TGTGCCAGCAGTGAATATGGTGGAGGGCCCCGGGAAAAACTGTTTTTT; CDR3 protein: CASSEYGGGPREKLFF
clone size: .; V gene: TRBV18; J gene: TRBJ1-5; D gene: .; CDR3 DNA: TGTGCCAGCTCACCCCTAGGGGGGGATCAGCCCCAGCATTTT; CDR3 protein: CASSPLGGDQPQHF
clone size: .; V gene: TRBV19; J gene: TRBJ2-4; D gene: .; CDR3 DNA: TGTGCCAGTAGTATAGCCTCGGCCAAAAACAGTCAGTACTTC; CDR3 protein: CASSIASAKNSQYF
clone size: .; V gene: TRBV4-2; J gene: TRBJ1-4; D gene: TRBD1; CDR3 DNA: TGTGCCAGCAGCCGGGACAGGGGGCGCGGGGAAAAACTGTTTTTT; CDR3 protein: CASSRDRGRGEKLFF
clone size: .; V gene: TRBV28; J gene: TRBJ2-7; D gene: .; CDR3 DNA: TGTGCCAGCAGTTTTCTTGCGTCAAGCTCCTACGAGCAGTACTTC; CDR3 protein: CASSFLASSSYEQYF
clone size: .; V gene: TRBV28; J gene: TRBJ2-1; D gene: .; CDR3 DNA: TGTGCCAGCAGTCCGGGAGTGGGCGGTGAGCAGTTCTTC; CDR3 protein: CASSPGVGGEQFF
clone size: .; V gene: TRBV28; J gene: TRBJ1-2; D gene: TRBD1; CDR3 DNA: TGTGCCAGCAGTTCGGCAGGGGGCGTCTTAGACTATGGCTACACCTTC; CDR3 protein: CASSSAGGVLDYGYTF
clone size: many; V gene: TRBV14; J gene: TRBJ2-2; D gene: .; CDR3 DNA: TGTGCCAGCAATTCCGGGGATCTCGGGGAGCTGTTTTTT; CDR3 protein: CASNSGDLGELFF
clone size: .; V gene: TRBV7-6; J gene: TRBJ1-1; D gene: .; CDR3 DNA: TGTGCCAGCAGCTTAGCCAAGGGGTTGAACACTGAAGCTTTCTTT; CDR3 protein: CASSLAKGLNTEAFF
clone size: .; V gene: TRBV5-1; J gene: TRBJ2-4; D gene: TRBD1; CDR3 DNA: TGCGCCAGCAGCTTGGCCGAACAGGGGGTTAACATTCAGTACTTC; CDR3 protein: CASSLAEQGVNIQYF
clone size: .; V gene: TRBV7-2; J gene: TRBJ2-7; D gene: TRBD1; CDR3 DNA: TGTGCCAGCAGCTACATCCGGGACAGTACGTACGAGCAGTACTTC; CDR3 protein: CASSYIRDSTYEQYF
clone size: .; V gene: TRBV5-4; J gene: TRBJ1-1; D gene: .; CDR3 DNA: TGTGCCAGCAGCGCCCGGACATTCCTGGGGACTGAAGCTTTCTTT; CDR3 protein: CASSARTFLGTEAFF
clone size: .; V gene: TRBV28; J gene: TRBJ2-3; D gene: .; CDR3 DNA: TGTGCCAGCAAGGGGCAGGGTGGGACAGATACGCAGTATTTT; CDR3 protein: CASKGQGGTDTQYF
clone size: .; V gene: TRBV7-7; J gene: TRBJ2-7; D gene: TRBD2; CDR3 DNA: TGTGCTAGCAGCTTAGGACTAGCGGGAGGCGAGCAGTACTTC; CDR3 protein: CASSLGLAGGEQYF
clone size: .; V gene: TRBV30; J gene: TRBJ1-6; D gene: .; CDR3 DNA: TGTGCCTGGAGTCGTCAAGGGGATTCACCCCTCCACTTT; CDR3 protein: CAWSRQGDSPLHF
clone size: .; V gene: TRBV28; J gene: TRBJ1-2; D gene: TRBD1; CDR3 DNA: TGTGCCAGCAGTCGAGGACAGGGGAACTATGGCTACACCTTC; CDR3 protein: CASSRGQGNYGYTF
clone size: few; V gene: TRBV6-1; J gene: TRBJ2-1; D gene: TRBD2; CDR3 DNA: TGTGCCAGCAGTGCTAGCGGGAGCTCCTACAATGAGCAGTTCTTC; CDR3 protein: CASSASGSSYNEQFF
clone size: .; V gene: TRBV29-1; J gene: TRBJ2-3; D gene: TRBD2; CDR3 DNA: TGCAGCGTTGGACTGAGCGGGAACACAGATACGCAGTATTTT; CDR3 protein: CSVGLSGNTDTQYF
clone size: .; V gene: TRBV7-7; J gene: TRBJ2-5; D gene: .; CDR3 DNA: TGTGCCAGCAGCTTAGTAACAGAAGAGACCCAGTACTTC; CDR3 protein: CASSLVTEETQYF
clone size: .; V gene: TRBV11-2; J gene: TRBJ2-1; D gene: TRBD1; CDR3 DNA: TGTGCCAGCAGCTGGGGGGTGGGACAGGGGGCGCAAAATAATGAGCAGTTCTTC; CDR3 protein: CASSWGVGQGAQNNEQFF